This TCR beta chain was identified in a study of regulatory T cells in long-lasting Graves disease. V was cut by 9 bases and J by 7 bases, with 19 bases left in between. There are 14 residues in the CDR3. Germline loops: CDR1 MDHEN, CDR2 SYDVKM. Specified time point: newly diagnosed GD, antithyroid drugs for less than 3 months. The TCR library was made from RNA that had been extracted from PBMCs in TRIzol. This clonotype occurred many times. Construction of TCR beta libraries relied on iRepertoire HTBI primers and on Arm-PCR targeting CDR3 regions. TCRdb ran MiXCR on the multiplex PCR reads and lists one entry per CDR3 protein. The table records about half a million distinct CDR3 sequences, 12% of them present only once. The data were also submitted as part of a second study, on T cells in Graves' hyperthyroidism and ophthalmopathy. That work states: Exclusion followed for patients with uncontrolled infection, other autoimmune disease, pregnancy or lactation. Patients with ophthalmopathy were separated from those with stable hyperthyroidism by a 13 V-J model.

The TCR comes from a woman aged 25 to 39 with Graves disease. Source: peripheral blood mononuclear cells (PBMCs), taken at new diagnosis, from a patient treated with antithyroid drugs. V and J are TRBV28 and TRBJ2-1; D is tentatively TRBD1 or TRBD2 (8 bases each). CDR3 sequence: CASRTGGTRNEQFF. DNA of the CDR3: TGTGCCAGTAGAACAGGGGGGACTAGAAATGAGCAGTTCTTC.